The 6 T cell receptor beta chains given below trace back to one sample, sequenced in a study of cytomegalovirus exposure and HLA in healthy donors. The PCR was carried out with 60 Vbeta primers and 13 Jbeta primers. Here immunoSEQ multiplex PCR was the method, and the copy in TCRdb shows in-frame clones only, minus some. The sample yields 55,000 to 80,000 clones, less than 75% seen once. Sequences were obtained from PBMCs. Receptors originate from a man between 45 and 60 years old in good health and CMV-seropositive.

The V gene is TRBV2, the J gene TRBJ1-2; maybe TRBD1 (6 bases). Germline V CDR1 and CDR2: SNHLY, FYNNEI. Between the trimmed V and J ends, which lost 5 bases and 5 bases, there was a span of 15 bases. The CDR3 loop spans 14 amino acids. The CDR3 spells CASSLDSGAYGYTF. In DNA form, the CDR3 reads TGTGCCAGCAGTTTGGACAGTGGGGCATATGGCTACACCTTC.

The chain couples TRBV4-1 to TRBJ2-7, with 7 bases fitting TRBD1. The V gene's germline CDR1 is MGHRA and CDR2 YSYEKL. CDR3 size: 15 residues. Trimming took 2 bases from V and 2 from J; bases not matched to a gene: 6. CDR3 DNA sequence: TGCGCCAGCAGCCAACTGGACAGGCCCCCCTACGAGCAGTACTTC. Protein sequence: CASSQLDRPPYEQYF.

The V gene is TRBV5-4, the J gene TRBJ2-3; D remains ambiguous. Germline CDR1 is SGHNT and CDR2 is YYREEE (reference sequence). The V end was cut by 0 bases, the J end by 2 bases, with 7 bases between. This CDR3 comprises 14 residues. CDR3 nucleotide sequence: TGTGCCAGCAGCTTGGGTCCAGACACAGATACGCAGTATTTT. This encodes CASSLGPDTDTQYF.

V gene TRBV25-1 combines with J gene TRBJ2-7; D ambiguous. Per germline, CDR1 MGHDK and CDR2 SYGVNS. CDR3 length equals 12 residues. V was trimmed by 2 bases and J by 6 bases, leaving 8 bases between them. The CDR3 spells CASSEGVGEQYF. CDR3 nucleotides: TGTGCCAGCAGTGAAGGTGTCGGCGAGCAGTACTTC.

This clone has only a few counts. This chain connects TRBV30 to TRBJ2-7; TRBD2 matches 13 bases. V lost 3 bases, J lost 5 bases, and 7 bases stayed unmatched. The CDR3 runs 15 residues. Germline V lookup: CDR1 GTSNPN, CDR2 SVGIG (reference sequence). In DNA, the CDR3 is TGTGCCTGGAGCGTAAGGGGACTAGCGGGAAACGAGCAGTACTTC. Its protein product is CAWSVRGLAGNEQYF.

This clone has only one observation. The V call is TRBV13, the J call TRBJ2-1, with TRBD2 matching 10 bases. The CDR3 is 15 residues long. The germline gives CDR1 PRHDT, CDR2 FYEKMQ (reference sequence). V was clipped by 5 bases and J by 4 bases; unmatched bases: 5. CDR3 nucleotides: TGTGCCAGCAGCACCCGACTAGCGGGTTACAATGAGCAGTTCTTC. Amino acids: CASSTRLAGYNEQFF.